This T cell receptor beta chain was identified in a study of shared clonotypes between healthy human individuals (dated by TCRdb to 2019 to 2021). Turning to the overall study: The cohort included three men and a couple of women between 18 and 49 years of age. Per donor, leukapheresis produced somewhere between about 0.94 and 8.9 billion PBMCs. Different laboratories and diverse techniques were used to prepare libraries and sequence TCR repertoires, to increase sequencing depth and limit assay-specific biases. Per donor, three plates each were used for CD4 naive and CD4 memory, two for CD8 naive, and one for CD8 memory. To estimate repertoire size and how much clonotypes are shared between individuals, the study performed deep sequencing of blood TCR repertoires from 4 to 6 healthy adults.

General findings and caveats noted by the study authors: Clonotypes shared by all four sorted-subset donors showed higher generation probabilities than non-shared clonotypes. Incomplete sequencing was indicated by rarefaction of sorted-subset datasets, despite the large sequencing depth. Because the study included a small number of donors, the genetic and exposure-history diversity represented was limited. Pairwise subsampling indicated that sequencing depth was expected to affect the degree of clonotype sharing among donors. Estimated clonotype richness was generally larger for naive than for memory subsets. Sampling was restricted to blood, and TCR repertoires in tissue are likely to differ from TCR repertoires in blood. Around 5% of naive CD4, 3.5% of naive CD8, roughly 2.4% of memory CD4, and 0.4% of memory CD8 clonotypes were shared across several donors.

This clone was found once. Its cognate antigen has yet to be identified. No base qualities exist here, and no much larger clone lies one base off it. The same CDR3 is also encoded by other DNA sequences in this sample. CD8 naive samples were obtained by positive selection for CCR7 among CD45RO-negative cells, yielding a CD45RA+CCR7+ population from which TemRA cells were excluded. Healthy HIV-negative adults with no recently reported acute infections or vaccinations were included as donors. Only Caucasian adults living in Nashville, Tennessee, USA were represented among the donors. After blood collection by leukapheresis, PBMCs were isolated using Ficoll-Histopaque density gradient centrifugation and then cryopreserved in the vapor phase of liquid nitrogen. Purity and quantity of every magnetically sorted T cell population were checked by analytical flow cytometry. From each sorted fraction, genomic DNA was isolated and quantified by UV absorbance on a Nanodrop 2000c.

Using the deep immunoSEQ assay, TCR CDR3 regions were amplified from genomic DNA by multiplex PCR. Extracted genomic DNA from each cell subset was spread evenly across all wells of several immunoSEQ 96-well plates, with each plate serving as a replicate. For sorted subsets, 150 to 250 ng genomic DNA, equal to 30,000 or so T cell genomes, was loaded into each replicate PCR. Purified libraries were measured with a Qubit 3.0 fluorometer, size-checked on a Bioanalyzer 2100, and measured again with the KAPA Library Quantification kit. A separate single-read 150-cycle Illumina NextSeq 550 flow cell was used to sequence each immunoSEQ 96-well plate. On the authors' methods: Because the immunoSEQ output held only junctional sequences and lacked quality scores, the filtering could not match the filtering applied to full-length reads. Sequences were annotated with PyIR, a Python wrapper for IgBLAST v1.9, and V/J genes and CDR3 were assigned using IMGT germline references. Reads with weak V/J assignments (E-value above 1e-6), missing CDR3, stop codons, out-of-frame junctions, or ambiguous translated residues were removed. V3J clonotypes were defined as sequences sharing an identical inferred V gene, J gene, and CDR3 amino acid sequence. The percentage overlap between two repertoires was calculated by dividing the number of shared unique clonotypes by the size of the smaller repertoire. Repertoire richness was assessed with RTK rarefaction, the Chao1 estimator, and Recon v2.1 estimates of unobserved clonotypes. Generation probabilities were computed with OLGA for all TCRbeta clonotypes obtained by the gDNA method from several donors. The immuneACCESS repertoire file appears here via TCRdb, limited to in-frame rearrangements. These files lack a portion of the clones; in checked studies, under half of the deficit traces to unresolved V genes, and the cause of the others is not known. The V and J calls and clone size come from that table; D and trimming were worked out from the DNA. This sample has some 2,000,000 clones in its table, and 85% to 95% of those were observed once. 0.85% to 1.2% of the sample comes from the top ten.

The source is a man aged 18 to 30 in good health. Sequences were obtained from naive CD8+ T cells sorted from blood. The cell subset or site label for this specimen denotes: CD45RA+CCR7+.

The DNA sequence follows: TGTGCCACCAGCAGAGATCTGGGTCTCTATAATGAGCAGTTCTTC. It specifies CATSRDLGLYNEQFF. The rearranged chain carries TRBV15 and TRBJ2-1; the D gene cannot be resolved reliably. The CDR3 covers 15 residues, taking in both the cysteine and the phenylalanine. Only the CDR3 portion is preserved as DNA: 45 bases, with reading frame beginning at the first base. CDR1 and CDR2 are read off the germline V gene (reference sequence) as LNHNV and YYDKDF. The V and J ends are trimmed by 0 bases and 7 bases, leaving 13 bases between them. The CDR3 plus the reference TRBV15 and TRBJ2-1 genes for the other parts give the full variable domain: DAMVIQNPRYQVTQFGKPVTLSCSQTLNHNVMYWYQQKSSQAPKLLFHYYDKDFNNEADTPDNFQSRRPNTSFCFLDIRSPGLGDTAMYLCATSRDLGLYNEQFFGPGTRLTVL.